Included here is one T cell receptor (beta chain) sequence, with context. This clone came up once. Its antigen is still unknown. Base qualities are not provided; no much larger clone lies one nucleotide away. From the germline V gene (reference sequence), CDR1 is LNHDA and CDR2 is SQIVND. The junction shows trimming of 5 bases on V and 0 bases on J, plus 16 bases between the germline ends. Including cysteine and phenylalanine, the CDR3 has 17 amino acids. This entry keeps only the CDR3 DNA: 51 bases, framed from base 1. This entry comes from a study of blood T cell repertoires in COVID-19 (TCRdb year 2020). Background on the whole study: Collaborator samples came from the United States, Italy and Spain and covered acute and convalescent phases of COVID-19. HLA class I and class II types, where available, came from metadata supplied by the sample provider rather than from assay-based typing. The material from the prospective study consisted of cDNA or gDNA derived from T cells, B-cell-depleted T cells, or PBMCs. The samples were drawn from the first 160 participants of the ongoing ImmuneRACE study and from 1,200 or so subjects provided by 6 global collaborators. A de-identified subject ID, COVID-19 status, age in years and sex were almost always included in the sample metadata. A freely available public database, intended as a resource for researchers studying the immune response to SARS-CoV-2, is where the repertoires were released. Deeply sampled blood TCRbeta repertoires from subjects exposed to, actively infected with, or recovered from COVID-19 were included in the dataset.

Collaborating institutions collected whole blood in K2EDTA tubes following their own protocols. Collaborator samples were shipped for TCRbeta analysis as frozen whole blood, isolated PBMCs, or DNA extracted from either sample type. The immunoSEQ Assay, a bias-controlled multiplex PCR, was used to amplify TCRbeta CDR3 regions from genomic DNA. As for the authors' bioinformatics: Within the assay, amplification of reference gene primers was used to estimate how many nucleated cells each sample contained. To quantify the absolute abundance of each unique TCRbeta CDR3 rearrangement, sequence reads were collapsed and filtered. For each sample, productive Simpson clonality was calculated as the square root of Simpson's diversity index over productive rearrangements. The table comes from immuneACCESS by way of TCRdb, which keeps in-frame sequences with V and J called. Part of the clones is missing from these tables; in studies checked, under half for an unresolved V gene and the rest for unknown reasons. Clonal size and the V and J genes are those of that table, whereas D and trimming came from the DNA. Within this sample are 86,000 or so clones, with roughly 96% of them counted one time only. Jointly, the top ten make up around 4.2% of the sample.

Study-level results and caveats: The amount of clinical and demographic metadata varied by source and participant and was provided uncurated.

Sequenced: peripheral blood. This sequence uses TRBV19 and TRBJ2-2; TRBD1 might be the D gene, on 6 matching bases. The origin of this receptor is a human donor with active COVID-19. The donor label of this sample is uncertain. The nucleotide sequence reads TGTGCCAGTAGTGTCCGAGACAGGAAAACGAACACCGGGGAGCTGTTTTTT. The encoded protein is CASSVRDRKTNTGELFF.